This is a list of T cell receptor beta chains from one sample in a study of blood T cell repertoires in COVID-19. Repertoires were generated with immunoSEQ multiplex PCR, while TCRdb's copy carries only in-frame clones and drops some. The sample records about 180,000 clones, approximately 88% being singletons. The material sequenced was PBMCs or T cells enriched from blood (not recorded which). The receptors originated from a woman under 30 who had recovered from COVID-19. Each CDR3 is given with its conserved first and last residue. The D gene is left open where the match is weak. Clone size is not always given. Where it is, it says once, few, many or a class for expanded clones.

NA	NA	TRBV5-6	12	TRBJ2-4	TGTGCCAGCAGCTTCCACAAAAACATTCAGTACTTC	CASSFHKNIQYF
NA	TRBD2	TRBV6-5	15	TRBJ2-2	TGTGCCAGCCGGTCACGGGAGGGGGACACCGGGGAGCTGTTTTTT	CASRSREGDTGELFF
NA	TRBD2	TRBV4-1	17	TRBJ2-2	TGCGCCAGCAGCCAAGTTGGAGCGGGAGTAATCACCGGGGAGCTGTTTTTT	CASSQVGAGVITGELFF
NA	TRBD2	TRBV11-3	16	TRBJ2-3	TGTGCCAGCAGCCAATTCAGCGGGAGTCGTGTAGATACGCAGTATTTT	CASSQFSGSRVDTQYF
once	TRBD1	TRBV4-3	14	TRBJ1-4	TGCGCCAGCAGCCAGGGACAGGGGTCTGAAAAACTGTTTTTT	CASSQGQGSEKLFF
NA	NA	TRBV6-9	11	TRBJ2-7	TGTGCCAGTACCACAGGTTACGAGCAGTACTTC	CASTTGYEQYF
few	NA	TRBV25-1	14	TRBJ1-2	TGTGCCAGCAACCCGGCGGGAGTTTTCTATGGCTACACCTTC	CASNPAGVFYGYTF
NA	TRBD1	TRBV4-2	16	TRBJ1-6	TGTGCCAGCACCCAATCAGTCGGGACAGGAGATTCACCCCTCCACTTT	CASTQSVGTGDSPLHF
few	TRBD1	TRBV5-1	17	TRBJ1-2	TGCGCCAGCAGCCCCCCCTCCGGGACAGGGGAAAACTATGGCTACACCTTC	CASSPPSGTGENYGYTF
NA	NA	TRBV19	14	TRBJ1-6	TGTGCCAGTAGTAAGGTGCGGGTGAATTCACCCCTCCACTTT	CASSKVRVNSPLHF
NA	NA	TRBV28	13	TRBJ1-2	TGTGCCAGCACCGCTGACGAGGCTCATGGCTACACCTTC	CASTADEAHGYTF
NA	TRBD2	TRBV5-1	20	TRBJ2-3	TGCGCCAGCAGCTTGGCCACGACTAGCGGGGGAAGAAAGGGAACAGATACGCAGTATTTT	CASSLATTSGGRKGTDTQYF
NA	TRBD2	TRBV6-5	14	TRBJ2-7	TGTGCCAGCAGCCGAACGGGGGGGGTTTACGAGCAGTACTTC	CASSRTGGVYEQYF
NA	TRBD1	TRBV2	15	TRBJ2-2	TGTGCCAGCAGCGTTACAGGGGGCAGCACCGGGGAGCTGTTTTTT	CASSVTGGSTGELFF
NA	TRBD2	TRBV14	19	TRBJ2-3	TGTGCCAGCAGCCAAGATCGAACTAGCGGGTCTTCTAGCACAGATACGCAGTATTTT	CASSQDRTSGSSSTDTQYF
NA	NA	TRBV5-8	15	TRBJ2-7	TGTGCCAGCAGCTTGGCCTCTATGGGAGAAGACGAGCAGTACTTC	CASSLASMGEDEQYF
NA	TRBD1	TRBV6-5	15	TRBJ2-7	TGTGCCAGCGGGACAGTAGGGGCCCCTTCCTACGAGCAGTACTTC	CASGTVGAPSYEQYF
NA	NA	TRBV29-1	13	TRBJ2-1	TGCAGCGTTGAAGATCCCTTTATGAATGAGCAGTTCTTC	CSVEDPFMNEQFF
NA	TRBD1	TRBV6-2/TRBV6-3	15	TRBJ2-3	TGTGCCAGCAGTTACAGGGGGCTACGCACAGATACGCAGTATTTT	CASSYRGLRTDTQYF
NA	NA	TRBV2	13	TRBJ1-1	TGTGCCAGCACAGGACAGTTGAACACTGAAGCTTTCTTT	CASTGQLNTEAFF
NA	TRBD1	TRBV9	16	TRBJ2-1	TGTGCCAGCAGCGCTTTGGGACAGGTCCGACTAGGTGAGCAGTTCTTC	CASSALGQVRLGEQFF
NA	NA	TRBV19	13	TRBJ1-2	TGTGCCAGTACCAATGCCCGTCAGTATGGCTACACCTTC	CASTNARQYGYTF
NA	NA	TRBV21-1	15	TRBJ2-1	TGTGCCAGCAGCAAATCGGCCAGCGCTCACAATGAGCAGTTCTTC	CASSKSASAHNEQFF
NA	NA	TRBV12-3/TRBV12-4	13	TRBJ1-1	TGTGCCAGCAGTTTCGAGGTTTGGACTGAAGCTTTCTTT	CASSFEVWTEAFF
NA	NA	TRBV7-8	16	TRBJ2-1	TGTGCCAGCAGCGCGAAAGCCCTCCTCTCCTACAATGAGCAGTTCTTC	CASSAKALLSYNEQFF
few	NA	TRBV9	15	TRBJ2-7	TGTGCCAGCAGCGTAGGTCCTACTAGCTCCTACGAGCAGTACTTC	CASSVGPTSSYEQYF
NA	TRBD1	TRBV5-1	17	TRBJ2-7	TGCGCCAGCAGCTTTTATCCCGGGACAGGGGTCACCTACGAGCAGTACTTC	CASSFYPGTGVTYEQYF
NA	TRBD2	TRBV7-3	15	TRBJ2-1	TGTGCCAGCAGCTTCTGGACTAGCGGGAACAATGAGCAGTTCTTC	CASSFWTSGNNEQFF
NA	TRBD1	TRBV6-5	13	TRBJ1-1	TGTGCCAGCCGTTTAGGGGGCGGCACTGAAGCTTTCTTT	CASRLGGGTEAFF
NA	NA	TRBV29-1	14	TRBJ1-1	TGCAGCGTTGAAAAAACGGGAACGAACACTGAAGCTTTCTTT	CSVEKTGTNTEAFF
NA	NA	TRBV28	17	TRBJ1-4	TGTGCCAGCAGTCCTCCCCCTCCAGGGGCTAGTAATGAAAAACTGTTTTTT	CASSPPPPGASNEKLFF
NA	TRBD1	TRBV5-4	17	TRBJ1-5	TGTGCCAGCAGCTTTGAAGGGGGCAGTTTAAGCAATCAGCCCCAGCATTTT	CASSFEGGSLSNQPQHF
NA	TRBD2	TRBV6-2/TRBV6-3	14	TRBJ2-7	TGTGCCAGCAGTTGGCTAGCGGGGGCTTCCGAGCAGTACTTC	CASSWLAGASEQYF
NA	TRBD1	TRBV5-4	15	TRBJ2-7	TGTGCCAGCAGCTACTCCGGGACAGGGTGGCTCGAGCAGTACTTC	CASSYSGTGWLEQYF
NA	TRBD2	TRBV6-2/TRBV6-3	15	TRBJ2-7	TGTGCCAGCAGTTACGGCGGGGGAACAAACTACGAGCAGTACTTC	CASSYGGGTNYEQYF